These 4 T cell receptor beta chains share one sample of origin, sequenced in a study of early T cells in non-severe SARS-CoV-2 infection. TCRdb re-called the 5' RACE reads with MiXCR, one entry per CDR3 protein. Altogether roughly 97,000 distinct CDR3 sequences are present, 11% being singletons, with the ten largest covering approximately 4.7%. The sample here was whole blood, taken at baseline. The receptors were sampled from an adult who was a healthcare worker with PCR-confirmed SARS-CoV-2 infection or an uninfected control (not recorded which).

This clonotype was detected a few times. The V and J genes are TRBV5-4 and TRBJ2-2, with TRBD2 matching over 8 bases. The CDR3 contains 16 residues. Germline loops: CDR1 SGHNT, CDR2 YYREEE (reference sequence). The junction had 10 bases not matched to a gene; V was cut back by 7 bases and J by 2 bases. The CDR3 spells CASGTVAGTNTGELFF. Here the CDR3 DNA reads TGTGCCAGCGGCACCGTAGCGGGGACTAACACCGGGGAGCTGTTTTTT. Full variable domain (outside the CDR3, taken from reference TRBV5-4 and TRBJ2-2): ETGVTQSPTHLIKTRGQQVTLRCSSQSGHNTVSWYQQALGQGPQFIFQYYREEENGRGNFPPRFSGLQFPNYSSELNVNALELDDSALYLCASGTVAGTNTGELFFGEGSRLTVL.

This clonotype was recorded a few times. As DNA, the CDR3 is TGCAGCGTTGACAAAGGGGTAGAGGCTTTCTTT. Translation gives CSVDKGVEAFF. The chain employs TRBV29-1 and TRBJ1-1; D is perhaps TRBD1 (5 bases). Germline V CDR1 and CDR2: SQVTM, ANQGSEA. There are 11 residues in the CDR3. Trimming cost V 3 bases and J 11 bases, with 13 bases left between them. Filled out from reference TRBV29-1 and TRBJ1-1, the complete variable domain reads SAVISQKPSRDICQRGTSLTIQCQVDSQVTMMFWYRQQPGQSLTLIATANQGSEATYESGFVIDKFPISRPNLTFSTLTVSNMSPEDSSIYLCSVDKGVEAFFGQGTRLTVV.

The chain combines TRBV6-1 with TRBJ1-4; possibly TRBD1 for D (6 bases). V was clipped by 5 bases and J by 10 bases, with 17 bases between them. The length of the CDR3 is 14 residues. In germline, CDR1 is MNHNS, CDR2 SASEGT. The CDR3 spells CASSLDSTGGKLFF. CDR3 DNA sequence: TGTGCCAGCAGTTTGGACAGTACTGGTGGAAAACTGTTTTTT.

This clonotype has more than one count but fewer than ten. The J gene is TRBJ2-7, the V gene TRBV6-2 or TRBV6-3; perhaps D is TRBD1 or TRBD2 (5 bases each). CDR3 size: 19 residues. In germline, CDR1 is MNHEY, CDR2 SVGEGT. V gave up 4 bases and J gave up 3 bases, with 28 bases separating them. The CDR3 DNA sequence: TGTGCCAGCAGTTTGACGACAGTAACCGCCGGGGCTACTAACTACGAGCAGTACTTC. Its translation: CASSLTTVTAGATNYEQYF.